The 18 T cell receptor beta chains below were found in one sample sequenced in a study of shared clonotypes between healthy human individuals (dated by TCRdb to 2018 to 2020). The library was generated by the immunoSEQ multiplex PCR assay. Not all clones reach the TCRdb copy of this immuneACCESS table, which keeps in-frame sequences only. Checked studies attribute under half of the gap to unresolved V genes and leave the rest unexplained. Recorded for this sample are about half a million clones; about 85% of them occurred a single time. The ten largest make up 9.5% to 15% of the sample. Material for sequencing was PBMCs. These receptors were collected from a woman aged 40 to 55 in good health. Some clones in this sample may be carry-over from other donors' samples.

The rearrangement joins TRBV18 to TRBJ2-2; D remains unclear. Germline CDR1 is KGHSH and CDR2 is LQKENI. The CDR3 covers 16 residues. V dropped 3 bases and J dropped 1 base, with 12 bases sitting between them. CDR3 amino acids: CASSPAGDQNTGELFF. In DNA, the CDR3 is TGTGCCAGCTCACCGGCAGGAGACCAGAACACCGGGGAGCTGTTTTTT.

This clone was counted only a few times. The V gene is TRBV5-4, the J gene TRBJ1-1; D gene ambiguous. Trimming left V 0 bases short and J 1 base short, with 4 bases between. Germline V gene data show CDR1 as SGHNT and CDR2 as YYREEE (reference sequence). CDR3 length: 13 amino acids. In DNA, the CDR3 is TGTGCCAGCAGCTTGGACGAGAACACTGAAGCTTTCTTT. Translation: CASSLDENTEAFF. Together with reference TRBV5-4 and TRBJ1-1, the CDR3 gives the full variable domain: ETGVTQSPTHLIKTRGQQVTLRCSSQSGHNTVSWYQQALGQGPQFIFQYYREEENGRGNFPPRFSGLQFPNYSSELNVNALELDDSALYLCASSLDENTEAFFGQGTRLTVV.

Points on this clone: This likely reflects a read error, since a far larger clone is one base away. Other nucleotide sequences in the sample specify the same CDR3. The chain combines TRBV2 with TRBJ1-2, with 10 bases matching TRBD1. The CDR3 spans 13 residues. Germline values: CDR1 SNHLY, CDR2 FYNNEI. With 6 bases clipped from V and 3 bases from J, the junction kept 1 base outside the gene matches. The CDR3 nucleotides are TGTGCCAGCAGCGGGACAGGGGACTATGGCTACACCTTC. Encoded protein: CASSGTGDYGYTF.

This chain uses TRBV7-9 with TRBJ2-7; the D gene is possibly TRBD1 (6 bases). V lost 5 bases and J 3 bases, leaving 8 bases between the germline ends. This CDR3 spans 12 amino acids. Germline V gene lookup returns CDR1 SEHNR and CDR2 FQNEAQ (reference sequence). The CDR3 sequence: CASSPRGYEQYF. The CDR3 nucleotides read TGTGCCAGCAGCCCCAGGGGCTACGAGCAGTACTTC.

The chain carries TRBV19 and TRBJ2-5; D gene ambiguous. The CDR3 totals 13 residues. Per the germline V gene, CDR1 is LNHDA and CDR2 is SQIVND (reference sequence). V was clipped by 0 bases and J by 3 bases, with 5 bases between them. In nucleotides, the CDR3 is TGTGCCAGTAGTATAGATACAGAAGAGACCCAGTACTTC. Its translation is CASSIDTEETQYF.

The chain links TRBV15 to TRBJ2-1; D remains ambiguous. CDR1 is LNHNV and CDR2 is YYDKDF in the germline V gene (reference sequence). Trimming pared 5 bases from V and 9 bases from J, leaving 23 bases between. This CDR3 region has 16 residues. The CDR3 region has the DNA TGTGCCACCAGCCTCGGTAGGGCGCTCCTTGCCCGTGAGCAGTTCTTC. It specifies CATSLGRALLAREQFF.

At least ten counts were recorded for this clone. The chain recombines TRBV15 with TRBJ1-1; perhaps TRBD1 as D (6 bases). Germline values: CDR1 LNHNV, CDR2 YYDKDF (reference sequence). V shed 2 bases and J shed 3 bases, with 10 bases lying between them. This CDR3 region has 14 residues. CDR3 coding DNA: TGTGCCACCAGCAGATCGGGGGGCTACACTGAAGCTTTCTTT. It specifies CATSRSGGYTEAFF.

The chain combines TRBV4-1 with TRBJ2-2; either TRBD1 or TRBD2 may supply D (5 bases each). The CDR3 runs to 17 residues. Germline CDR1 and CDR2: MGHRA and YSYEKL. Trimming removed 4 bases at V and 3 bases at J, with 18 bases between. Written as DNA, the CDR3 is TGCGCCAGCAGCCTCAGGACCGCAGGGAGAGACACCGGGGAGCTGTTTTTT. Its protein product is CASSLRTAGRDTGELFF.

About this clone: This may be a read error: a much more frequent sequence differs by one nucleotide. The chain carries TRBV7-2 and TRBJ2-3; 14 bases are a match to TRBD2. Germline V gives CDR1 SGHTA, CDR2 FQGNSA. The trim removed 4 bases at V and 2 bases at J, leaving 11 bases unmatched. The CDR3 is 19 residues long. In DNA, the CDR3 is TGTGCCAGCAGCTCTCCCGGGACTAGCGGGAGACGAAACACAGATACGCAGTATTTT. Its protein product is CASSSPGTSGRRNTDTQYF.

Remarks on this clone: With only one base between it and a far larger clone, this is likely a read error. The chain recombines TRBV30 with TRBJ2-7; no clear D gene. The CDR3 runs to 13 residues. CDR1 is GTSNPN, CDR2 SVGIG, per germline (reference sequence). V dropped 2 bases and J dropped 7 bases, with 15 bases sitting between them. Here the CDR3 DNA reads TGTGCCTGGAGTATTGCTACCCCGTGTGAGCAGTACTTC. It translates to CAWSIATPCEQYF.

The chain joins TRBV5-1 to TRBJ1-2, with 10 bases that match TRBD1. The V gene end was trimmed by 1 base and the J gene end by 10 bases; junction bases not matched to a gene: 7. The CDR3 runs to 14 residues. Germline assignment: CDR1 SGHRS and CDR2 YFSETQ. The DNA for the CDR3 is TGCGCCAGCAGCTTGATGCCGGGACAGGGGTACTACACCTTC. Amino acids: CASSLMPGQGYYTF.

The V and J genes are TRBV9 and TRBJ2-5; 7 positions agree with TRBD2. V lost 3 bases and J lost 2; bases outside the gene matches: 4. Germline lookup yields CDR1 SGDLS and CDR2 YYNGEE. The CDR3 has 14 residues. Here the CDR3 reads CASSGGRAQETQYF. The CDR3 region has the DNA TGTGCCAGCAGCGGGGGGAGGGCACAAGAGACCCAGTACTTC.

This clone was seen ten or more times. Other DNA sequences of this sample code for an identical CDR3. V and J are TRBV19 and TRBJ2-1, with 9 bases fitting TRBD2. V shed 3 bases and J 9 bases; nucleotides not matched to a gene: 3. The CDR3 totals 13 residues. Germline CDR1 and CDR2: LNHDA and SQIVND (reference sequence). This CDR3 reads CASSIWTSVEQFF. CDR3 sequence (DNA): TGTGCCAGTAGTATTTGGACTAGCGTTGAGCAGTTCTTC. The variable domain in full, with the rest retrieved from reference TRBV19 and TRBJ2-1, is DGGITQSPKYLFRKEGQNVTLSCEQNLNHDAMYWYRQDPGQGLRLIYYSQIVNDFQKGDIAEGYSVSREKKESFPLTVTSAQKNPTAFYLCASSIWTSVEQFFGPGTRLTVL.

Remarks on this clone: Given a far larger clone just one base away, this is likely a sequencing read error. Other DNA sequences in the sample encode the same CDR3. The chain employs TRBV5-4 and TRBJ1-2; D remains unclear. V gave up 4 bases and J gave up 8 bases, with 15 bases separating them. Per the germline V gene, CDR1 is SGHNT and CDR2 is YYREEE (reference sequence). The CDR3 loop spans 13 amino acids. CDR3: CASSLPRTDGYTF. In DNA, the CDR3 is TGTGCCAGCAGCCTCCCTAGGACGGACGGCTACACCTTC.

J is TRBJ2-7 and V is TRBV19; D not certain. Trimming stripped 6 bases from V and 6 bases from J, with 18 bases between. The CDR3 covers 14 residues. CDR1 and CDR2 (germline): LNHDA, SQIVND (reference sequence). The CDR3 nucleotides read TGTGCCAGTAGCACGGACCTGAATCGGGTCGAGCAGTACTTC. Translated: CASSTDLNRVEQYF. Together with reference TRBV19 and TRBJ2-7, the CDR3 gives the full variable domain: DGGITQSPKYLFRKEGQNVTLSCEQNLNHDAMYWYRQDPGQGLRLIYYSQIVNDFQKGDIAEGYSVSREKKESFPLTVTSAQKNPTAFYLCASSTDLNRVEQYFGPGTRLTVT.

Comments on this clone: A far more abundant clone sits one base away, making this likely a read error. Additional DNA sequences in this sample encode the identical CDR3. The chain has TRBV7-7 and TRBJ2-5; D gene ambiguous. Per germline, CDR1 SSHAT and CDR2 FNYEAQ (reference sequence). The CDR3 runs 13 residues. CDR3 region: CASSLAKRETQYF. The CDR3 region has the DNA TGTGCTAGCAGCTTGGCCAAAAGGGAGACCCAGTACTTC.

A note on this clone: This likely came from a read error, as a far larger clone is one base away. This specimen includes other DNA sequences encoding the same CDR3. The genes are TRBV7-9 and TRBJ2-2; a weak D match, TRBD1 (5 bases). Trimming shortened V by 9 bases and J by 6 bases, and 20 bases separated the two germline ends. Germline loops: CDR1 SEHNR, CDR2 FQNEAQ (reference sequence). CDR3 length equals 15 residues. The CDR3 DNA is TGTGCCAGTAGCCCCAGGGTGGGCGGCGCCGGGGAGCTGTTTTTT. Translating it yields CASSPRVGGAGELFF.

The chain links TRBV10-2 to TRBJ2-3; 9 bases are shared with TRBD2. The germline gives CDR1 WSHSY, CDR2 SAAADI. With V trimmed by 0 bases and J by 2 bases, 6 bases remained unmatched. CDR3 length equals 17 residues. The CDR3 DNA reads TGCGCCAGCAGTGAGTCCTCTAGCGGGATTATCACAGATACGCAGTATTTT. It codes for CASSESSSGIITDTQYF.